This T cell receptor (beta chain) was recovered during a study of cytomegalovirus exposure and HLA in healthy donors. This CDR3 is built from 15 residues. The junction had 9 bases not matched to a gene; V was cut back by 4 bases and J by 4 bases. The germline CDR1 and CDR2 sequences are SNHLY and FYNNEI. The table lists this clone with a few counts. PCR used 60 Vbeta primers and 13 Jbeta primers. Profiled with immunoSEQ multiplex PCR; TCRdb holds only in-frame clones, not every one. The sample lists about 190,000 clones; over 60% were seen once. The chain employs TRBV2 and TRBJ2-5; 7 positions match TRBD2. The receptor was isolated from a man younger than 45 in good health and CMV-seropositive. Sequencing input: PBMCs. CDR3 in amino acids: CASSAPGLPRETQYF. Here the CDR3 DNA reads TGTGCCAGCAGTGCGCCGGGACTACCGCGAGAGACCCAGTACTTC.